This T cell receptor beta chain was observed in a study of cytomegalovirus exposure and HLA in healthy donors. As concerns this clone: The antigen is unknown.

PCR employed 60 Vbeta and 13 Jbeta primers. Assay: immunoSEQ multiplex PCR; the TCRdb copy retains only in-frame clones and omits some. This sample yields 250,000 to 350,000 clones, of which approximately 90% are seen a single time; less than 4% belongs to the top ten. Germline-derived CDR1 and CDR2 are LNHNV and YYDKDF (reference sequence). This CDR3 is 14 amino acids long. V lost 1 base to trimming and J lost 1 base, with 7 bases between them. Overall study results and limits: The authors enumerated roughly 160 TCR beta chains as linked to cytomegalovirus. The Asian-associated ancestry cluster reportedly had fewer N-insertions than the approximately 690-donor mean in a later analysis. In a later analysis, a missense DCLRE1C variant was linked to TCR beta V- and J-gene trimming.

The chain employs TRBV15 and TRBJ1-1; D uncertain. The specimen was PBMCs. The receptor was derived from a man between 40 and 49 years old in good health and CMV-seropositive. The CDR3 bases are TGTGCCACCAGCAGAGGGAGGGAGAACACTGAAGCTTTCTTT. Translation gives CATSRGRENTEAFF.